These T cell receptor beta chains were read from a single sample in a study of T cells in Graves' hyperthyroidism and ophthalmopathy. TCRdb reprocessed the multiplex PCR reads via MiXCR and lists one record per CDR3 protein. The sample comprises about 560,000 distinct CDR3 sequences, about a sixth of which are singletons, and 15% to 20% rests with the top ten. Sequenced material: blood. Receptors originate from a woman between 18 and 30 years old with Graves' hyperthyroidism. Both conserved end residues are part of each CDR3. The D gene is left open where the match is weak. Only part of the rows carry a size: once, few, many, or a class if the clone is expanded.

J gene: TRBJ2-2
clone size: NA
V gene: TRBV7-7
D gene: NA
CDR3 DNA: TGTGCTAGCAGCCGGGACGCCACCGGGGAGCTGTTTTTT
CDR3 protein: CASSRDATGELFF

J gene: TRBJ2-5
clone size: few
V gene: TRBV6-2/TRBV6-3
D gene: NA
CDR3 DNA: TGTGCCAGCAGTAAGACTAGTGCGGAGACCCAGTACTTC
CDR3 protein: CASSKTSAETQYF

J gene: TRBJ2-2
clone size: NA
V gene: TRBV19
D gene: TRBD1
CDR3 DNA: TGTGCCAGTAGGGGACAGGGGGCGGACACCGGGGAGCTGTTTTTT
CDR3 protein: CASRGQGADTGELFF

J gene: TRBJ2-1
clone size: many
V gene: TRBV18
D gene: TRBD2
CDR3 DNA: TGTGCCAGCTCACCAAGACTAGCGGGAACCTACAATGAGCAGTTCTTC
CDR3 protein: CASSPRLAGTYNEQFF

J gene: TRBJ1-5
clone size: NA
V gene: TRBV12-3/TRBV12-4
D gene: NA
CDR3 DNA: TGTGCCAGCAGCAATTTGTGGGAAGTCAATCAGCCCCAGCATTTT
CDR3 protein: CASSNLWEVNQPQHF

J gene: TRBJ1-4
clone size: NA
V gene: TRBV20-1
D gene: NA
CDR3 DNA: TGCAGTGCCAGCCCTCTAAGAGGGGAAAAACTGTTTTTT
CDR3 protein: CSASPLRGEKLFF

J gene: TRBJ2-3
clone size: NA
V gene: TRBV28
D gene: TRBD2
CDR3 DNA: TGTGCCAGCAGTTTAGGGGCGCTAGCGGGAGCAGATACGCAGTATTTT
CDR3 protein: CASSLGALAGADTQYF

J gene: TRBJ1-2
clone size: few
V gene: TRBV19
D gene: NA
CDR3 DNA: TGTGCCAGTAGACGCGGGGGTGCGGGAAATGGCTACACCTTC
CDR3 protein: CASRRGGAGNGYTF

J gene: TRBJ2-2
clone size: few
V gene: TRBV4-3
D gene: NA
CDR3 DNA: TGCGCCAGCAGCCAAGGGCTGACCGCCGGGGAGCTGTTTTTT
CDR3 protein: CASSQGLTAGELFF

J gene: TRBJ2-7
clone size: NA
V gene: TRBV6-1
D gene: TRBD2
CDR3 DNA: TGTGCCAGCAGGGATGGACTAGCGGGATCCTACGAGCAGTACTTC
CDR3 protein: CASRDGLAGSYEQYF

J gene: TRBJ2-7
clone size: many
V gene: TRBV7-2
D gene: TRBD2
CDR3 DNA: TGTGCCAGCAGCTTAGAACTAGCGGGAGTCGGCGAGCAGTACTTC
CDR3 protein: CASSLELAGVGEQYF

J gene: TRBJ2-1
clone size: many
V gene: TRBV7-8
D gene: NA
CDR3 DNA: TGTGCCAGCAGCCAAGTATCCCGCGATGAGCAGTTCTTC
CDR3 protein: CASSQVSRDEQFF

J gene: TRBJ2-3
clone size: many
V gene: TRBV7-2
D gene: NA
CDR3 DNA: TGTGCCAGCAGCTTAGGCAAGTGGGCGCAGTATTTT
CDR3 protein: CASSLGKWAQYF

J gene: TRBJ2-1
clone size: many
V gene: TRBV7-2
D gene: TRBD1
CDR3 DNA: TGTGCCAGCACCCATGGGGACAGGGCCTACAATGAGCAGTTCTTC
CDR3 protein: CASTHGDRAYNEQFF

J gene: TRBJ2-5
clone size: many
V gene: TRBV2
D gene: TRBD2
CDR3 DNA: TGTGCCAGCAGTGACAGCGGGGGAGACCAAGAGACCCAGTACTTC
CDR3 protein: CASSDSGGDQETQYF

J gene: TRBJ2-5
clone size: many
V gene: TRBV3-1
D gene: NA
CDR3 DNA: TGTGCCAGCAGCCAATTGTTCCGAGGACAGCAAGAGACCCAGTACTTC
CDR3 protein: CASSQLFRGQQETQYF

J gene: TRBJ2-7
clone size: NA
V gene: TRBV14
D gene: NA
CDR3 DNA: TGTGCCAGCAGCCAAACGTCGGGAGTTTACGAGCAGTACTTC
CDR3 protein: CASSQTSGVYEQYF

J gene: TRBJ1-1
clone size: many
V gene: TRBV20-1
D gene: TRBD1
CDR3 DNA: TGCAGTGCTAGAGTTGGACAGGGGGAAACTGAAGCTTTCTTT
CDR3 protein: CSARVGQGETEAFF

J gene: TRBJ2-5
clone size: many
V gene: TRBV7-9
D gene: NA
CDR3 DNA: TGTGCCAGCAGTCGACAGAGGGAATACCAAGAGACCCAGTACTTC
CDR3 protein: CASSRQREYQETQYF

J gene: TRBJ2-5
clone size: NA
V gene: TRBV6-2/TRBV6-3
D gene: NA
CDR3 DNA: TGTGCCAGCACTAGGGGATCGGTAGGGGAGACCCAGTACTTC
CDR3 protein: CASTRGSVGETQYF

J gene: TRBJ1-3
clone size: NA
V gene: TRBV28
D gene: NA
CDR3 DNA: TGTGCCAGCAGCTTAGGAGGGACGGCTGGAAACACCATATATTTT
CDR3 protein: CASSLGGTAGNTIYF

J gene: TRBJ1-2
clone size: few
V gene: TRBV10-2
D gene: TRBD1
CDR3 DNA: TGCGCCAGCAGTGAGTCCCCAGGGGGCGGTTATGGCTACACCTTC
CDR3 protein: CASSESPGGGYGYTF

J gene: TRBJ1-3
clone size: NA
V gene: TRBV4-3
D gene: TRBD1
CDR3 DNA: TGCGCCAGCAGCCAGAACGACAGGGCAGGGTTCTCTGGAAACACCATATATTTT
CDR3 protein: CASSQNDRAGFSGNTIYF

J gene: TRBJ1-6
clone size: few
V gene: TRBV13
D gene: NA
CDR3 DNA: TGTGCCAGCAGCGTTACAGGGTCGGGAAGGGGGTCACCCCTCCACTTT
CDR3 protein: CASSVTGSGRGSPLHF

J gene: TRBJ2-1
clone size: once
V gene: TRBV24-1
D gene: NA
CDR3 DNA: TGTGCCACCAGTGAATGGGACGGAATTGAAAATGAGCAGTTCTTC
CDR3 protein: CATSEWDGIENEQFF

J gene: TRBJ2-1
clone size: few
V gene: TRBV9
D gene: TRBD2
CDR3 DNA: TGTGCCAGCAGCGTAGGAATAATAGCGGGGGGCGGGGCCTACAATGAGCAGTTCTTC
CDR3 protein: CASSVGIIAGGGAYNEQFF

J gene: TRBJ2-7
clone size: many
V gene: TRBV7-2
D gene: TRBD1
CDR3 DNA: TGTGCCAGCAGCGTACAGGGGGCTCCCTACGAGCAGTACTTC
CDR3 protein: CASSVQGAPYEQYF

J gene: TRBJ2-7
clone size: NA
V gene: TRBV3-1
D gene: TRBD2
CDR3 DNA: TGTGCCAGCAGCCAAGAGGCGGCTAGCGGGAGGTACGAGCAGTACTTC
CDR3 protein: CASSQEAASGRYEQYF

J gene: TRBJ1-2
clone size: few
V gene: TRBV6-1
D gene: NA
CDR3 DNA: TGTGCCAGCAAGGCCCGAGAGAGCTACACCTTC
CDR3 protein: CASKARESYTF

J gene: TRBJ2-1
clone size: NA
V gene: TRBV5-1
D gene: TRBD1
CDR3 DNA: TGCGCCAGCAGACTACAGGGGATTATATCCTACAATGAGCAGTTCTTC
CDR3 protein: CASRLQGIISYNEQFF

J gene: TRBJ2-2
clone size: NA
V gene: TRBV9
D gene: NA
CDR3 DNA: TGTGCCAGCAGCGAAAGACCGGGTTACACCGGGGAGCTGTTTTTT
CDR3 protein: CASSERPGYTGELFF

J gene: TRBJ2-3
clone size: NA
V gene: TRBV7-2
D gene: TRBD1
CDR3 DNA: TGTGCCAGCAGCCTCGGACAGGGGAGGGCAGATACGCAGTATTTT
CDR3 protein: CASSLGQGRADTQYF

J gene: TRBJ1-1
clone size: many
V gene: TRBV7-8
D gene: NA
CDR3 DNA: TGTGCCAGCAGCTTAGCGGGAGTGGGTGGGAGCACTGAAGCTTTCTTT
CDR3 protein: CASSLAGVGGSTEAFF

J gene: TRBJ1-5
clone size: NA
V gene: TRBV4-1
D gene: NA
CDR3 DNA: TGCGCCAGCAGCCAAGTGGCAGGGATTCAGCCCCAGCATTTT
CDR3 protein: CASSQVAGIQPQHF

J gene: TRBJ2-7
clone size: many
V gene: TRBV11-2
D gene: NA
CDR3 DNA: TGTGCCAGCAGCCCACTGACGAGAGACTCCTACGAGCAGTACTTC
CDR3 protein: CASSPLTRDSYEQYF

J gene: TRBJ1-1
clone size: many
V gene: TRBV18
D gene: NA
CDR3 DNA: TGTGCCAGCTCACAAGCTTCCAGAAACACTGAAGCTTTCTTT
CDR3 protein: CASSQASRNTEAFF

J gene: TRBJ1-6
clone size: NA
V gene: TRBV6-1
D gene: NA
CDR3 DNA: TGTGCCAGCGAGGCCTCCTATAATTCACCCCTCCACTTT
CDR3 protein: CASEASYNSPLHF

J gene: TRBJ1-5
clone size: few
V gene: TRBV5-8
D gene: NA
CDR3 DNA: TGTGCCAGCAGCCGAACAGGGAATCAGCCCCAGCATTTT
CDR3 protein: CASSRTGNQPQHF

J gene: TRBJ2-1
clone size: many
V gene: TRBV5-1
D gene: TRBD1
CDR3 DNA: TGCGCCAGCACCTCAGGGGGCAGTCGCTACAATGAGCAGTTCTTC
CDR3 protein: CASTSGGSRYNEQFF

J gene: TRBJ2-6
clone size: NA
V gene: TRBV6-1
D gene: NA
CDR3 DNA: TGTGCCAGCAGTCCCCCCGGGACTTCTGGGGCCAACGTCCTGACTTTC
CDR3 protein: CASSPPGTSGANVLTF

J gene: TRBJ1-2
clone size: many
V gene: TRBV20-1
D gene: TRBD1
CDR3 DNA: TGCAGTGCTCCGACAGGGTGGGAAGGCTACACCTTC
CDR3 protein: CSAPTGWEGYTF

J gene: TRBJ1-6
clone size: NA
V gene: TRBV19
D gene: NA
CDR3 DNA: TGTGCCAGTAGTGTGGACCAGGGTGCTAATTCACCCCTCCACTTT
CDR3 protein: CASSVDQGANSPLHF

J gene: TRBJ2-2
clone size: NA
V gene: TRBV24-1
D gene: TRBD1
CDR3 DNA: TGTGCCACCAGTGACCTGACAGGGGGCGGCACCGGGGAGCTGTTTTTT
CDR3 protein: CATSDLTGGGTGELFF

J gene: TRBJ2-1
clone size: many
V gene: TRBV12-3/TRBV12-4
D gene: TRBD2
CDR3 DNA: TGTGCCAGCAGCGGACTAGCCCTAAACCTCTCCTACAATGAGCAGTTCTTC
CDR3 protein: CASSGLALNLSYNEQFF

J gene: TRBJ1-2
clone size: many
V gene: TRBV12-3/TRBV12-4
D gene: NA
CDR3 DNA: TGTGCCAGCGTTCGTCCAGGGAACTATGGCTACACCTTC
CDR3 protein: CASVRPGNYGYTF

J gene: TRBJ2-3
clone size: few
V gene: TRBV19
D gene: TRBD2
CDR3 DNA: TGTGCCAGTAGTGCTCTAGCGGGAGGGCCTAATACGCAGTATTTT
CDR3 protein: CASSALAGGPNTQYF